The present T cell receptor beta chain was sequenced within a study of breast tumors, draining lymph nodes, adjacent tissues. Study-level points and caveats: Luminal-like breast cancer showed significantly higher tumor–nontumor repertoire similarity than basal-like. Data fit most tumor T cells coming from lymph node, expanding in tumor. That most tumor T cells come from lymph nodes remained unproven.

TCRdb re-called the multiplex PCR reads through MiXCR, storing one row per CDR3 protein. Of tens of thousands of distinct CDR3 sequences in the sample, approximately 37% are singletons; the top ten hold roughly 10%. As concerns this clonotype: What it recognizes is unknown.

Trimming pared 4 bases from V and 5 bases from J, leaving 5 bases between. Per the germline V gene, CDR1 is SEHNR and CDR2 is FQNEAQ (reference sequence). The CDR3 contains 11 residues. The source of this sequence is a female donor with breast cancer. Some clones in this sample may be carry-over from other donors' samples. The chain carries TRBV7-9 and TRBJ2-5; no firm D call. The material sequenced was breast tumor tissue. CDR3: CASSSLETQYF. The CDR3 DNA follows: TGTGCCAGCAGCTCTCTGGAGACCCAGTACTTC.